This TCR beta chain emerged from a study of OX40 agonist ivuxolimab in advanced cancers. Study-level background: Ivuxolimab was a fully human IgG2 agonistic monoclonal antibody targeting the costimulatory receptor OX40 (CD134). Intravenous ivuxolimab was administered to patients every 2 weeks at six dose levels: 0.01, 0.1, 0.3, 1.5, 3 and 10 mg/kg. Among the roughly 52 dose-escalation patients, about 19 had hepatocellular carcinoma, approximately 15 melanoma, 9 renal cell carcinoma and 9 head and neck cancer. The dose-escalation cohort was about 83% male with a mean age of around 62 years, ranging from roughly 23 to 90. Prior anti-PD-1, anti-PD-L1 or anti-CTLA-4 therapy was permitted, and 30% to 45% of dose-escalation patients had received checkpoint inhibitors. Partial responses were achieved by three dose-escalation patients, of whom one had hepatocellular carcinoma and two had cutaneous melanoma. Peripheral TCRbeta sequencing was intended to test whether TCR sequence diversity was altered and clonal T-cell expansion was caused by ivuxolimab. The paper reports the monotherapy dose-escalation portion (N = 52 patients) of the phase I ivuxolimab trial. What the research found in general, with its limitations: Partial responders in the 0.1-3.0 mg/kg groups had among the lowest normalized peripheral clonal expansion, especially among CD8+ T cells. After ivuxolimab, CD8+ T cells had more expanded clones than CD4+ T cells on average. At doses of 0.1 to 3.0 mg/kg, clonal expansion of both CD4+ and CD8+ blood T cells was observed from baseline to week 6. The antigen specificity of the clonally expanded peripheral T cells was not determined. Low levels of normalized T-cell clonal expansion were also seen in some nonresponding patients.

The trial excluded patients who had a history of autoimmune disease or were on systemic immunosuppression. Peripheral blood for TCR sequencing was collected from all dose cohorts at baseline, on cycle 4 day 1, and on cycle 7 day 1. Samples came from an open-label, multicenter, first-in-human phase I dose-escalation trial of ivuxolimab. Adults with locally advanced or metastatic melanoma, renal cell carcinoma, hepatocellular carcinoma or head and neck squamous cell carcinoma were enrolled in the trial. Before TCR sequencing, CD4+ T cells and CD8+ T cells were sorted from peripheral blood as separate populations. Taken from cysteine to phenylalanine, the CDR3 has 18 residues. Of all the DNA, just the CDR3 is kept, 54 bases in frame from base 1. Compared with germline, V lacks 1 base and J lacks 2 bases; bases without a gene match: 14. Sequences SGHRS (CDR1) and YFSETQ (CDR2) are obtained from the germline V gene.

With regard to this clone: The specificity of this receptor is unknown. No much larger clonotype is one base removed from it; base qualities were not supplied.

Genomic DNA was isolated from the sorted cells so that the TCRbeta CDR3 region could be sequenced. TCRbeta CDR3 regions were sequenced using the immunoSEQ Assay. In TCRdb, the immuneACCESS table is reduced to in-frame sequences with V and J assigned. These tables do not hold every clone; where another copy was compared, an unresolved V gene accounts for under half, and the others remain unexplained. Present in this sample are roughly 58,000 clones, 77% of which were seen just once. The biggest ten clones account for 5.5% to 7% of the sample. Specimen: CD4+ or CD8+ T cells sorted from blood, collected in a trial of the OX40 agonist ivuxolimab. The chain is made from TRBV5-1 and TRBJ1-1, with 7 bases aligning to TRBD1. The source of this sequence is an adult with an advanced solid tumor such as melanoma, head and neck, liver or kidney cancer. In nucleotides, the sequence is TGCGCCAGCAGCTTGAGAGTTTTCACAGGGGCTTCAAACACTGAAGCTTTCTTT. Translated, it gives CASSLRVFTGASNTEAFF.